The entry below gives a single T cell receptor (beta chain) sequence along with its context. Its antigen is not identified. These data belong to a study of tumor-infiltrating lymphocytes in localized non-small cell lung cancer. Study details: Tumor tissue and non-adjacent uninvolved lung came from each patient. Broader study findings: Available tissue quantity limited TCR sequencing to a patient subset. Each assay used a separate piece of the same tissue.

Profiled with immunoSEQ multiplex PCR; TCRdb holds only in-frame clones, not every one. The sample records around 13,000 clones, 80% to 90% being singletons. Sequenced material: uninvolved lung tissue not adjacent to the tumor. The receptor's source is a human donor with non-small cell lung cancer.

As DNA, the CDR3 is TGTGCCAGCAGCTGGCTAGCGGGGGCCACGATGGGCGGGGAGCTGTTTTTT. Translation: CASSWLAGATMGGELFF. V usage is TRBV11-2 and J usage is TRBJ2-2; 10 bases match TRBD2. The V and J ends lost 4 bases and 7 bases, in that order; junction bases with no gene match: 12. Germline CDR1 SGHAT, CDR2 FQNNGV. The CDR3 has 17 residues.